What follows are 13 T cell receptor beta chains derived from one specimen sequenced in a study of T cells in Graves' hyperthyroidism and ophthalmopathy. Template material for amplifying TCR beta CDR3 regions consisted of RNA transcripts. Carried out on the TCR CDR3, a first-round RT-PCR used the HTBI primer set. TCRdb independently ran MiXCR on the multiplex PCR reads; one entry per CDR3 protein. In the table there are approximately 600,000 distinct CDR3 sequences, less than 25% of which are singletons. Sequencing was performed on blood. The receptor set was obtained from a man aged 25 to 40 with Graves' ophthalmopathy.

This clonotype was detected ten times or more. The rearrangement uses TRBV7-9 and TRBJ2-1, with D possibly TRBD2 on 6 matching bases. Trimming pared 2 bases from V and 7 bases from J, leaving 15 bases between. This CDR3 spans 15 amino acids. The germline CDR1 and CDR2 sequences are SEHNR and FQNEAQ (reference sequence). CDR3 residues: CASSLMGGAMNEQFF. The CDR3 coding sequence is TGTGCCAGCAGCTTAATGGGGGGAGCCATGAATGAGCAGTTCTTC.

This clonotype was detected a few times. The chain employs TRBV6-1 and TRBJ2-4; no clear D gene. CDR3 length equals 14 residues. Per the germline V gene, CDR1 is MNHNS and CDR2 is SASEGT. Deletions cut 0 bases from V and 4 bases from J, with 7 bases between. The CDR3 region has the DNA TGTGCCAGCAGTGAAGCGGGTTGGAAAAACATTCAGTACTTC. Translation gives CASSEAGWKNIQYF.

The genes are TRBV9 and TRBJ2-1; possible D gene TRBD2, 6 bases. This CDR3 has 16 residues. The germline V and J ends were trimmed by 3 bases and 3 bases, with 16 bases remaining between them. Germline V gene sequence: CDR1 SGDLS, CDR2 YYNGEE. The CDR3 nucleotides are TGTGCCAGCAGCGAAGGTCGGGCTAGCGTCTACAATGAGCAGTTCTTC. Its translation is CASSEGRASVYNEQFF.

The rearrangement uses TRBV3-1 and TRBJ2-4; 7 bases line up with TRBD2. J was trimmed by 9 bases and V by 0 bases; bases with no gene match: 2. The CDR3 is 13 amino acids. Germline loops: CDR1 LGHDT, CDR2 YNNKEL (reference sequence). This chain's CDR3 is CASSQDTGGIQYF. DNA of the CDR3: TGTGCCAGCAGCCAAGATACGGGAGGCATTCAGTACTTC.

The rearrangement joins TRBV28 to TRBJ2-3, with D possibly being TRBD2 (5 bases). The CDR3 sequence is 15 residues long. Germline CDR1 reads MDHEN; CDR2 reads SYDVKM. V lost 0 bases to trimming and J lost 1 base, with 8 bases between them. Here the CDR3 DNA reads TGTGCCAGCAGTTTATGGGGAGTGGGCACAGATACGCAGTATTTT. It is translated as CASSLWGVGTDTQYF.

The table lists this clonotype with a few counts. The chain combines TRBV12-3 or TRBV12-4 with TRBJ2-7, with D possibly being TRBD1 or TRBD2 (7 bases each). Trimming removed 6 bases at V and 4 bases at J, with 19 bases between. This CDR3 spans 15 amino acids. CDR3 protein: CASSPGGAGSYEQYF. The CDR3 DNA is TGTGCCAGCAGCCCAGGGGGGGCCGGGTCATACGAGCAGTACTTC.

V gene TRBV7-9 combines with J gene TRBJ2-2, with 11 bases matching TRBD2. The germline gives CDR1 SEHNR, CDR2 FQNEAQ (reference sequence). This CDR3 region has 19 residues. V lost 4 bases, J lost 1 base, and 11 bases stayed unmatched. The CDR3: CASSSIYYLAGGNTGELFF. For the CDR3, the DNA is TGTGCCAGCAGCTCAATCTACTACCTAGCGGGAGGGAACACCGGGGAGCTGTTTTTT.

The chain links TRBV6-1 to TRBJ2-1; D is perhaps TRBD1 (6 bases). Per the germline V gene, CDR1 is MNHNS and CDR2 is SASEGT. The CDR3 covers 14 residues. Deletions cut 6 bases from V and 7 bases from J, with 16 bases between. CDR3 in DNA: TGTGCCAGCAGCCACGACAGGATCCTAAATGAGCAGTTCTTC. Its translation is CASSHDRILNEQFF.

The V gene is TRBV4-2, the J gene TRBJ1-5; D possibly corresponds to TRBD1 (6 bases). Looked up from germline, CDR1 is LGHNA and CDR2 is YNFKEQ. Trimming stripped 3 bases from V and 1 base from J, with 13 bases between. This CDR3 region has 16 residues. Written as DNA, the CDR3 is TGTGCCAGCAGCCAGTTGGAGGGGGGGAGCAATCAGCCCCAGCATTTT. Its protein product is CASSQLEGGSNQPQHF.

As for this clonotype: The CDR3 carries no conserved terminal phenylalanine or tryptophan, so it likely arises from a read error. The V call is TRBV18, the J call TRBJ1-1; 8 bases map to TRBD1. J gave up 2 bases and V 5 bases, and 4 bases lay outside the gene matches. The V gene's germline CDR1 is KGHSH and CDR2 LQKENI. This CDR3 has 14 residues. The CDR3 reads CASSLGQANTEAFL. In nucleotides, the CDR3 is TGTGCCAGCTCATTGGGACAGGCCAACACTGAAGCTTTCCTT.

This chain connects TRBV30 to TRBJ1-6, with D uncertain. Trimming took off 0 bases at V and 6 bases at J, with 9 bases between the two ends. CDR3 length: 14 amino acids. The germline CDR1 and CDR2 sequences are GTSNPN and SVGIG (reference sequence). The CDR3 DNA reads TGTGCCTGGAGTGTACCGGTCTCTAATTCACCCCTCCACTTT. The encoded protein is CAWSVPVSNSPLHF.

In this sample, this clonotype turned up once. The CDR3 end shows no conserved phenylalanine or tryptophan, and so a read error is likely. The V gene is TRBV12-3 or TRBV12-4, the J gene TRBJ1-5; the match to TRBD1 covers 8 bases. The CDR3 is 17 amino acids. Trimming took 4 bases from V and 6 from J; bases not matched to a gene: 14. The CDR3 loop reads CASSSARGAGGFQPQHS. The CDR3 DNA sequence: TGTGCCAGCAGTTCAGCGAGGGGGGCAGGGGGCTTTCAGCCCCAGCATTCT.

The V gene is TRBV25-1, the J gene TRBJ1-1; TRBD1 is a possible D gene (5 bases). The length of the CDR3 is 14 residues. Germline CDR1 is MGHDK and CDR2 is SYGVNS. Trimming shortened V by 6 bases and J by 7 bases, and 18 bases separated the two germline ends. The CDR3 loop is CASRKSRDWGEAFF. CDR3 bases: TGTGCCAGCAGGAAAAGCAGGGACTGGGGTGAAGCTTTCTTT.